The 31 T cell receptor beta chains below all came from one sample that was sequenced in a study of cytomegalovirus exposure and HLA in healthy donors. The data were produced by immunoSEQ multiplex PCR, yet TCRdb's version contains in-frame clones alone and is incomplete. The profile covers 100,000 to 130,000 clones, with approximately 94% appearing a single time and roughly 0.7% taken by the ten largest. Material for sequencing was PBMCs. These receptors came from a woman aged 18-29 years in good health and CMV-seronegative.

J is TRBJ2-3 and V is TRBV6-5, with a possible D match to TRBD1 (6 bases). CDR3 size: 16 residues. Per the germline V gene, CDR1 is MNHEY and CDR2 is SVGAGI. Trimming cost V 4 bases and J 0 bases, with 14 bases left between them. The CDR3 reads CASSLMAGESTDTQYF. The CDR3 coding sequence is TGTGCCAGCAGTTTAATGGCAGGGGAAAGCACAGATACGCAGTATTTT.

J is TRBJ1-5 and V is TRBV28, with D possibly being TRBD1 (5 bases). Per the germline V gene, CDR1 is MDHEN and CDR2 is SYDVKM. Trimming stripped 6 bases from V and 10 bases from J, with 16 bases between. The CDR3 has 13 amino acids. The CDR3 reads CASSPLTGHPQHF. The CDR3 nucleotides are TGTGCCAGCAGCCCACTTACAGGTCACCCCCAGCATTTT.

The table lists this clone with a count of one. V usage is TRBV4-2 and J usage is TRBJ1-2; D is perhaps TRBD1 (6 bases). CDR3 length: 13 residues. V gave up 0 bases and J gave up 4 bases, with 6 bases separating them. The germline V gene has CDR1 LGHNA and CDR2 YNFKEQ. As DNA, the CDR3 is TGTGCCAGCAGCCAAGAAGGGGGCTATGGCTACACCTTC. Translating it yields CASSQEGGYGYTF.

J is TRBJ1-2 and V is TRBV7-2; 7 bases fit TRBD1. Germline lookup yields CDR1 SGHTA and CDR2 FQGNSA. The CDR3 runs 15 residues. J gave up 4 bases and V 5 bases, and 10 bases lay outside the gene matches. CDR3 region: CASSTRQGTSYGYTF. CDR3 DNA sequence: TGTGCCAGCAGCACCAGACAGGGAACCTCCTATGGCTACACCTTC.

The CDR3 region has the DNA TGTGCCAGCAGCCAAAACACCGACGAGCAGTACTTC. Amino acids: CASSQNTDEQYF. The V call is TRBV16, the J call TRBJ2-7; no definite D call. There are 12 residues in the CDR3. Trimming removed 2 bases from V and 5 bases from J, with 7 bases in between. Germline CDR1 reads KGHSY; CDR2 reads FQNENV.

V gene TRBV6-5 combines with J gene TRBJ1-5; 8 nucleotides line up with TRBD1. Trimming at V came to 3 bases and at J to 4 bases, leaving 8 bases not matched to a gene. Germline loops: CDR1 MNHEY, CDR2 SVGAGI. The CDR3 extends over 16 amino acids. The DNA for the CDR3 is TGTGCCAGCAGTTATTCTGGGACAGGCCGGAATCAGCCCCAGCATTTT. This gives the protein CASSYSGTGRNQPQHF.

The chain links TRBV6-4 to TRBJ1-6; D remains unclear. The length of the CDR3 is 15 residues. V was cut by 3 bases and J by 7 bases, with 13 bases left in between. Per the germline V gene, CDR1 is MRHNA and CDR2 is SNTAGT. The CDR3 DNA is TGTGCCAGCAGTGAGGGCAGCCGGTGGAATTCACCCCTCCACTTT. Translation gives CASSEGSRWNSPLHF.

This chain uses TRBV5-1 with TRBJ2-4, with TRBD2 matching over 14 bases. In germline, CDR1 is SGHRS, CDR2 YFSETQ. Trimming at V came to 2 bases and at J to 4 bases, leaving 8 bases not matched to a gene. This CDR3 has 18 residues. CDR3 sequence: CASSFMTSGGARKNIQYF. In DNA, the CDR3 is TGCGCCAGCAGCTTCATGACTAGCGGGGGGGCTCGGAAAAACATTCAGTACTTC.

The CDR3 DNA reads TGTGCCAGCAGTGACCTGAGCCGGGAGACCCAGTACTTC. Protein: CASSDLSRETQYF. The gene calls are TRBV2 and TRBJ2-5; D is uncertain. CDR3 size: 13 residues. Germline V gene sequence: CDR1 SNHLY, CDR2 FYNNEI. Deletions cut 3 bases from V and 5 bases from J, with 10 bases between.

The chain combines TRBV5-5 with TRBJ2-3, with unresolved D. V dropped 2 bases and J dropped 2 bases, with 9 bases sitting between them. The germline gives CDR1 SGHKS, CDR2 YYEKEE (reference sequence). The length of the CDR3 is 14 residues. The CDR3 DNA is TGTGCCAGCAGCTTTCCAACTACCACAGATACGCAGTATTTT. Its protein product is CASSFPTTTDTQYF.

This clone was seen a single time. This chain joins TRBV27 and TRBJ2-7; no clear D gene. V lost 6 bases, J lost 2 bases, and 14 bases lay in between. The CDR3 sequence is 14 residues long. CDR1 MNHEY and CDR2 SMNVEV come from the germline V gene (reference sequence). The CDR3 region is CASRGHQLPYEQYF. CDR3 coding DNA: TGTGCCAGCAGGGGCCACCAGCTCCCCTACGAGCAGTACTTC.

The chain has TRBV5-6 and TRBJ1-2; the D gene is possibly TRBD1 (5 bases). The V gene's germline CDR1 is SGHDT and CDR2 YYEEEE. Between the trimmed V and J ends, which lost 4 bases and 7 bases, there was a span of 11 bases. CDR3 length: 12 residues. The CDR3 sequence: CASSTGHLGYTF. DNA of the CDR3: TGTGCCAGCAGCACCGGACACCTTGGCTACACCTTC.

The chain uses TRBV9 and TRBJ2-7; maybe TRBD2 (6 bases). From germline, CDR1 is SGDLS and CDR2 YYNGEE. With 3 bases removed from V and 0 bases from J, the gap between germline ends came to 10 bases. The CDR3 spans 14 residues. The CDR3 DNA follows: TGTGCCAGCAGCGCGGGACTGGGCTCCTACGAGCAGTACTTC. This gives the protein CASSAGLGSYEQYF.

The chain joins TRBV7-9 to TRBJ1-2; a weak D match, TRBD1 (6 bases). Trimming took off 2 bases at V and 4 bases at J, with 23 bases between the two ends. The CDR3 is made up of 18 amino acids. Germline V lookup: CDR1 SEHNR, CDR2 FQNEAQ (reference sequence). The CDR3 sequence: CASSLIFPNRVFGYGYTF. As DNA, the CDR3 is TGTGCCAGCAGCTTAATTTTCCCCAACAGGGTATTCGGCTATGGCTACACCTTC.

V gene TRBV2 combines with J gene TRBJ1-5; TRBD1 matches at 10 bases. V lost 3 bases, J lost 4 bases, and 6 bases stayed unmatched. CDR1 and CDR2 from the germline V gene are SNHLY and FYNNEI. The CDR3 loop spans 16 amino acids. The CDR3: CASSDTDRGSNQPQHF. For the CDR3, the DNA is TGTGCCAGCAGTGACACGGACAGGGGGAGTAATCAGCCCCAGCATTTT. The variable domain in full, completed from reference TRBV2 and TRBJ1-5, reads EPEVTQTPSHQVTQMGQEVILRCVPISNHLYFYWYRQILGQKVEFLVSFYNNEISEKSEIFDDQFSVERPDGSNFTLKIRSTKLEDSAMYFCASSDTDRGSNQPQHFGDGTRLSIL.

V usage is TRBV7-2 and J usage is TRBJ1-2, with a weak D call TRBD1 (5 bases). The CDR3 loop spans 13 amino acids. Trimming removed 5 bases at V and 6 bases at J, with 13 bases between. The germline V gene has CDR1 SGHTA and CDR2 FQGNSA. The CDR3 region has the DNA TGTGCCAGCAGCCCAAGGGGAGGCGATGGCTACACCTTC. Its translation is CASSPRGGDGYTF.

This chain connects TRBV27 to TRBJ2-1, with a weak D call TRBD1 (5 bases). This CDR3 contains 13 residues. V dropped 4 bases and J dropped 1 base, with 5 bases sitting between them. The germline gives CDR1 MNHEY, CDR2 SMNVEV (reference sequence). The CDR3 sequence is CASSSGSYNEQFF. The CDR3 DNA sequence: TGTGCCAGCAGTTCAGGGTCCTACAATGAGCAGTTCTTC.

The table lists this clone with a count of one. This chain joins TRBV5-5 and TRBJ2-3; weak D call: TRBD1 (6 bases). The CDR3 is 15 amino acids. Looked up from germline, CDR1 is SGHKS and CDR2 is YYEKEE (reference sequence). The germline V and J ends were trimmed by 4 bases and 5 bases, with 17 bases remaining between them. For the CDR3, the DNA is TGTGCCAGCAGCCCAACAGGGCCCGCGGGAGATACGCAGTATTTT. It translates to CASSPTGPAGDTQYF.

The rearrangement joins TRBV29-1 to TRBJ2-5; a possible D gene is TRBD2 (6 bases). V lost 4 bases, J lost 5 bases, and 17 bases lay in between. The CDR3 runs 14 residues. The germline V gene has CDR1 SQVTM and CDR2 ANQGSEA. The CDR3 region has the DNA TGCAGCGTTGCCCTGAGACTAGTGGGGGAGACCCAGTACTTC. Protein sequence: CSVALRLVGETQYF.

This clone came up a few times. This sequence joins TRBV7-3 and TRBJ2-2; perhaps TRBD2 as D (7 bases). V was pared by 6 bases and J by 4 bases, with 15 bases between. This CDR3 comprises 15 residues. Germline V gene data show CDR1 as SGHTA and CDR2 as FQGTGA. The CDR3 sequence: CASRGGPTGTGELFF. As DNA, the CDR3 is TGTGCCAGCAGGGGGGGGCCCACGGGCACCGGGGAGCTGTTTTTT.

The rearrangement joins TRBV6-1 to TRBJ1-1; the D gene is possibly TRBD1 (6 bases). CDR3 size: 13 residues. Germline V gives CDR1 MNHNS, CDR2 SASEGT. V lost 6 bases and J lost 1, with 9 bases in between. The CDR3 coding sequence is TGTGCCAGCAGACGGACAGAGAACACTGAAGCTTTCTTT. Translated: CASRRTENTEAFF.

As for this clone: At one boundary the junction diverges from the germline segment, which might be a read error. This chain links TRBV7-7 with TRBJ2-2, with unresolved D. CDR1 is SSHAT and CDR2 is FNYEAQ in the germline V gene (reference sequence). The CDR3 sequence is 13 residues long. The CDR3 DNA reads as TGTGCTAGCAGCCCCGATAGAGCCGGGGAGCTGTTTTTT. It is translated as CASSPDRAGELFF.

This chain uses TRBV7-2 with TRBJ2-1, with D perhaps TRBD2 (6 bases). In germline, CDR1 is SGHTA, CDR2 FQGNSA. Trimming removed 1 base from V and 4 bases from J, with 17 bases in between. The CDR3 totals 17 residues. The CDR3 bases are TGTGCCAGCAGCTTAGGCCCCCGGGGTGGGGGGTACAATGAGCAGTTCTTC. Translated: CASSLGPRGGGYNEQFF.

This clone was detected only once. The chain carries TRBV29-1 and TRBJ2-7; the match to TRBD1 covers 7 bases. Germline CDR1 and CDR2: SQVTM and ANQGSEA. V shed 3 bases and J 5 bases; nucleotides not matched to a gene: 4. The CDR3 is 12 amino acids. The CDR3 DNA follows: TGCAGCGTTGAGGAACAGGGGCACGAGCAGTACTTC. Protein: CSVEEQGHEQYF.

This sequence joins TRBV4-2 and TRBJ1-1; D perhaps matches TRBD1 (5 bases). V gave up 0 bases and J gave up 2 bases, with 7 bases separating them. The CDR3 has 14 residues. Germline lookup yields CDR1 LGHNA and CDR2 YNFKEQ. This chain's CDR3 is CASSQERGNTEAFF. DNA of the CDR3: TGTGCCAGCAGCCAAGAAAGGGGAAACACTGAAGCTTTCTTT.

The genes are TRBV6-1 and TRBJ1-2, with D perhaps TRBD1 (5 bases). The CDR3 sequence is 12 residues long. Germline V CDR1 and CDR2: MNHNS, SASEGT. V was shortened by 3 bases and J by 7 bases, with 9 bases between the two germline ends. CDR3 protein: CASSEAGAGYTF. The CDR3 nucleotides read TGTGCCAGCAGTGAGGCTGGGGCTGGCTACACCTTC.

V usage is TRBV13 and J usage is TRBJ2-7; D unclear. The V gene lost 6 bases and the J gene lost 5 bases, with 8 bases spanning the gap. Germline CDR1 and CDR2: PRHDT and FYEKMQ (reference sequence). The CDR3 is 11 residues long. The DNA for the CDR3 is TGTGCCAGCAGTCGAACTCACGAGCAGTACTTC. It yields the protein CASSRTHEQYF.

The chain employs TRBV7-6 and TRBJ2-7; no reliable D call. The CDR3 has 12 amino acids. Germline CDR1 and CDR2: SGHVS and FNYEAQ. V lost 5 bases, J lost 1 base, and 6 bases lay in between. The CDR3 spells CASSHGSYEQYF. For the CDR3, the DNA is TGTGCCAGCAGCCACGGGTCCTACGAGCAGTACTTC.

The gene calls are TRBV7-7 and TRBJ2-7; 8 bases agree with TRBD2. Unmatched junction bases numbered 0, after V lost 5 bases and J lost 0 bases. The CDR3 covers 13 residues. Germline V gene lookup returns CDR1 SSHAT and CDR2 FNYEAQ (reference sequence). The CDR3 protein is CASSAGGSYEQYF. CDR3 bases: TGTGCCAGCAGCGCGGGGGGCTCCTACGAGCAGTACTTC. Combining the CDR3 with reference TRBV7-7 and TRBJ2-7 gives the whole variable domain GAGVSQSPRYKVTKRGQDVTLRCDPISSHATLYWYQQALGQGPEFLTYFNYEAQPDKSGLPSDRFSAERPEGSISTLTIQRTEQRDSAMYRCASSAGGSYEQYFGPGTRLTVT.

The chain links TRBV18 to TRBJ1-4; D is possibly TRBD1 (5 bases). V dropped 6 bases and J dropped 5 bases, with 16 bases sitting between them. Per the germline V gene, CDR1 is KGHSH and CDR2 is LQKENI. This CDR3 spans 15 amino acids. In DNA form, the CDR3 reads TGTGCCAGCTCCCCCGACAGAAGAATGAATGAAAAACTGTTTTTT. Residues: CASSPDRRMNEKLFF.

V usage is TRBV7-9 and J usage is TRBJ2-7, with TRBD1 identical over 7 bases. CDR1 is SEHNR and CDR2 is FQNEAQ in the germline V gene (reference sequence). CDR3 length equals 19 residues. J lost 4 bases, V lost 1 base, and 19 bases had no gene match. Written as DNA, the CDR3 is TGTGCCAGCAGCTTAGGGCTCTGGGACAGAACTTTATTCCGGTACGAGCAGTACTTC. It translates to CASSLGLWDRTLFRYEQYF. The complete variable domain, with remaining parts taken from reference TRBV7-9 and TRBJ2-7, reads DTGVSQNPRHKITKRGQNVTFRCDPISEHNRLYWYRQTLGQGPEFLTYFQNEAQLEKSRLLSDRFSAERPKGSFSTLEIQRTEQGDSAMYLCASSLGLWDRTLFRYEQYFGPGTRLTVT.